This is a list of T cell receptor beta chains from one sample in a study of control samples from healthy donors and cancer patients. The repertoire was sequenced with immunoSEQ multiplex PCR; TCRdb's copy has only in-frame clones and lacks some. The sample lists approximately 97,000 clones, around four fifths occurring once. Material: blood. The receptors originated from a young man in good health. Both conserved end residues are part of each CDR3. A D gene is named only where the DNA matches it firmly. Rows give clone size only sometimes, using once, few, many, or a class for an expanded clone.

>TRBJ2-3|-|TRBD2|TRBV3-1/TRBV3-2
TGTGCCAGCAGCCAAGCGTCGACTAGCGGGGGGCGGGGGACGCAGTATTTT
CASSQASTSGGRGTQYF
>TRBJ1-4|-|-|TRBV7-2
TGTGCCAGCAGCTTAGAGGCGGCGTGGGGGAAAAAACTGTTTTTT
CASSLEAAWGKKLFF
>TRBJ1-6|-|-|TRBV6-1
TGTGCCAGCAGTGAATTGGCCCTTAATTCACCCCTCCACTTT
CASSELALNSPLHF
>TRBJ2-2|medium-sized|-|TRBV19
TGTGCCAGTAGTACCCAGGGACCCGGTGTCAGGGAGCTGTTTTTT
CASSTQGPGVRELFF
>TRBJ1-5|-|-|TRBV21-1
TGTGCCAGCAGTGGGGGAGAGGGAGCTCATCAGCCCCAGCATTTT
CASSGGEGAHQPQHF
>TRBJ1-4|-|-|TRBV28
TGTGCCAGCAGGCTCAGGGGAACTAATGAAAAACTGTTTTTT
CASRLRGTNEKLFF
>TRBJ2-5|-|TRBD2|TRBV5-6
TGTGCCAGCAGCTCCGGGACTAGCGGACTAAGGCAAGAGACCCAGTACTTC
CASSSGTSGLRQETQYF
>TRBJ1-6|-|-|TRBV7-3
TGTGCCAGCAGCTTGTTCAGAGCCCAAAATTCACCCCTCCACTTT
CASSLFRAQNSPLHF
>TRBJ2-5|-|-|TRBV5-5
TGTGCCAGCAGCTACGGGCTAGGGGAAGAGACCCAGTACTTC
CASSYGLGEETQYF
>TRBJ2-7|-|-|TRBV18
TGTGCCAGCTCACCACCGCGCGGGGCGCTCTACGAGCAGTACTTC
CASSPPRGALYEQYF
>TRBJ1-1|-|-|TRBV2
TGTGCCAGCAGTCTAGAAGCTTTCTTT
CASSLEAFF
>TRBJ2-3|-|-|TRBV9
TGTGCCAGCGGGGGGACCTACACAGATACGCAGTATTTT
CASGGTYTDTQYF
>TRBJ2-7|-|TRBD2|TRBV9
TGTGCCAGCAGCGTAGGTGCGGGGGGCCACTACGAGCAGTACTTC
CASSVGAGGHYEQYF
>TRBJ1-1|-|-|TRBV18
TGTGCCAGCTCACCGGATAGTTACACTGAAGCTTTCTTT
CASSPDSYTEAFF
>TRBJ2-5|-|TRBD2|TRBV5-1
TGCGCCAGCAGCTTGGGTAGCGGGGGGAAACAAGAGACCCAGTACTTC
CASSLGSGGKQETQYF
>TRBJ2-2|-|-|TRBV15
TGTGCCACCAGCAGAGCCGTAGGGACCACCGGGGAGCTGTTTTTT
CATSRAVGTTGELFF
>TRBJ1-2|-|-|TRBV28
TGTGCCAGCAGTTTTCCTAACTATGGCTACACCTTC
CASSFPNYGYTF
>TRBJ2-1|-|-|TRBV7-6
TGTGCCAGCAGCTTAGAGGTAGCAGACTACAATGAGCAGTTCTTC
CASSLEVADYNEQFF
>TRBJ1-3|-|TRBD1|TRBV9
TGTGCCAGCAGCGTAGCTATCGGGACAGGGAAAGACACCATATATTTT
CASSVAIGTGKDTIYF
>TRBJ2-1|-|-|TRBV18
TGTGCCAGCTCACCAGGCAGGGACTCCTACAATGAGCAGTTCTTC
CASSPGRDSYNEQFF
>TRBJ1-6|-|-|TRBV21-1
TGTGCCAGCAGCCACGACAGGTTTTATTCACCCCTCCACTTT
CASSHDRFYSPLHF
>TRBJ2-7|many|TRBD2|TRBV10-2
TGCGCCAGCAGTACAACGACTAGCGGGGACCACGAGCAGTACTTC
CASSTTTSGDHEQYF
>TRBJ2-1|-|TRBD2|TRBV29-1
TGCAGCGTTCAGCGGGGGGGCAATGAGCAGTTCTTC
CSVQRGGNEQFF
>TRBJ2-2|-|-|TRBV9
TGTGCCAGCAGCGTAGAGGGTTTTAGCAACGGGGAGCTGTTTTTT
CASSVEGFSNGELFF
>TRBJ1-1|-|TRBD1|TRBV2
TGTGCCAGCAGAGGGACAGGGGGCTTGTCTGAAGCTTTCTTT
CASRGTGGLSEAFF
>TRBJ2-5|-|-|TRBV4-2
TGTGCCAGCAGCCAGGCTGGGGCCGAGACCCAGTACTTC
CASSQAGAETQYF
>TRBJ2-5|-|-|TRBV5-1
TGCGCCAGCAGCTTGATCTCCCCCGGAGGGGGAGAGACCCAGTACTTC
CASSLISPGGGETQYF
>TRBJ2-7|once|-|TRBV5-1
TGCGCCAGCAGCTTGCTGGGGGCTGGAAACGAGCAGTACTTC
CASSLLGAGNEQYF
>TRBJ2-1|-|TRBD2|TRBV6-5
TGTGCCAGCAGTTACTTAGGCCTAGCGGGGGGGGGTGAGCAGTTCTTC
CASSYLGLAGGGEQFF
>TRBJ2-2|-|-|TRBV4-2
TGTGCCAGCAGCCAACTTATGGCCGGGGAGCTGTTTTTT
CASSQLMAGELFF
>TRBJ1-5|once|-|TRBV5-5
TGTGCCAGCAGCTTGGGGTCCGGGTATCAGCCCCAGCATTTT
CASSLGSGYQPQHF
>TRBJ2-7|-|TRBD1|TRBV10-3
TGTGCCATTGGACAGGGGTTGTACGAGCAGTACTTC
CAIGQGLYEQYF
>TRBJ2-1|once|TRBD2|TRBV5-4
TGTGCCAGCAGCGTACCTAGCGGGCCCTACAATGAGCAGTTCTTC
CASSVPSGPYNEQFF
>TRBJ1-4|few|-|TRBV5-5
TGTGCCAGCAGCTTCAGGGTAGCTAATGAAAAACTGTTTTTT
CASSFRVANEKLFF
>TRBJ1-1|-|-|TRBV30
TGTGCCTGGAGTGTATGGGGGTCAACTGAAGCTTTCTTT
CAWSVWGSTEAFF
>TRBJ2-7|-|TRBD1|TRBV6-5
TGTGCCAGCAGTTTCCGGGACAGGGACCCCTACGAGCAGTACTTC
CASSFRDRDPYEQYF
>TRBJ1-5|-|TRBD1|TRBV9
TGTGCCAGCAGCGTAGGGGGACAGGGCAATCAGCCCCAGCATTTT
CASSVGGQGNQPQHF
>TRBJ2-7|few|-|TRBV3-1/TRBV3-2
TGTGCCAGCAGCCTTTCAGCGGGCTACTACGAGCAGTACTTC
CASSLSAGYYEQYF
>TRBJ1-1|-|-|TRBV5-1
TGCGCCAGCAGCTTGAGTGTTCGGGGGGGCAGTGAAGCTTTCTTT
CASSLSVRGGSEAFF
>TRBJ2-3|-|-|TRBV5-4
TGTGCCAGCAGTCCCGGCCCCGGAGCCCACACAGATACGCAGTATTTT
CASSPGPGAHTDTQYF
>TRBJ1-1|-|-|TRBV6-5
TGTGCCAGCAGTTATGGGGTGCATGCTTTCTTT
CASSYGVHAFF
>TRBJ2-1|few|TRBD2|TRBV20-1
TGCAGTGCTAGGGGAGCGGGGGAGCAGTTCTTC
CSARGAGEQFF
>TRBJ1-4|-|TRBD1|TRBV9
TGTGCCAGCAGCCCACGGGACAGGGATAATGAAAAACTGTTTTTT
CASSPRDRDNEKLFF
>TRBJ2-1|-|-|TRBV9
TGTGCCAGCAGCGTGCAGGCTTTTGATGAGCAGTTCTTC
CASSVQAFDEQFF
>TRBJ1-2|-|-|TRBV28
TGTGCCAGCAGTTCCCCCCCCGCCGGAGGAGGTGGCTACACCTTC
CASSSPPAGGGGYTF
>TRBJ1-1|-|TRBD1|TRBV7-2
TGTGCCAGCACCTCTTCGGGACAGGCCAACACTGAAGCTTTCTTT
CASTSSGQANTEAFF
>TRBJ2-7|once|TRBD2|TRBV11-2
TGTGCCAGCAGCTTAGCCACTAGCGGGGGCTACGAGCAGTACTTC
CASSLATSGGYEQYF
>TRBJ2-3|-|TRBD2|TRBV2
TGTGCCAGCAGTTCACTAGCGGTTGGGCGAGATACGCAGTATTTT
CASSSLAVGRDTQYF
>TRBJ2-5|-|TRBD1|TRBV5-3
TGTGCCAGAAGCTCCGGACAGGGGGCTGAGAAGACCCAGTACTTC
CARSSGQGAEKTQYF
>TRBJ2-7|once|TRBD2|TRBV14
TGTGCCAGCAGCCCGCTCGGACTAGCGGGGAACTCCTACGAGCAGTACTTC
CASSPLGLAGNSYEQYF
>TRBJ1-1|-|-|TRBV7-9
TGTGCCAGCAGCTTAACACTCCGGCCCGAAGCTTTCTTT
CASSLTLRPEAFF
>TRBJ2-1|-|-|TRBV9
TGTGCCAGCAGCGTAGGAGGCCCGGGCTCCTACAATGAGCAGTTCTTC
CASSVGGPGSYNEQFF
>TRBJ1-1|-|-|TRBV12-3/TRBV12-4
TGTGCCAGCAGTTTTTCGTCAGGGCGTAAAGCTTTCTTT
CASSFSSGRKAFF
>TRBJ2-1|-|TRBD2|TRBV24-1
TGTGCCACCAGTGACCCTAGCGGGGGGCAGTACAATGAGCAGTTCTTC
CATSDPSGGQYNEQFF
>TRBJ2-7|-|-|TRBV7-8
TGTGCCAGCAGCTTAGCGGTCTCCGCCTACGAGCAGTACTTC
CASSLAVSAYEQYF
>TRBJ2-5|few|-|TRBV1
TGCACCAGCAGCCAAGATAGTTGGCTAGCGGGGTTAGAGACCCAGTACTTC
CTSSQDSWLAGLETQYF
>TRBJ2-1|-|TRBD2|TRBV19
TGTGCCAGTAGTACAGGTCGCCCCAGCGGGGGGCTCTTATATGAGCAGTTCTTC
CASSTGRPSGGLLYEQFF